This TCR beta chain was recovered during a study of cytomegalovirus exposure and HLA in healthy donors (dated by TCRdb to 2017 to 2019). About the investigation overall: An earlier analysis of approximately 590 of the donors reported more than 250 Gb of sequence data and some 120 million unique TCR beta sequences from 190 million or so T cells. In a later analysis, previously published TCR beta repertoires from 666 donors were re-analyzed and high-resolution HLA genotyping was added so that TCR occurrence patterns could be studied. To predict cytomegalovirus infection status, the study combined high-throughput TCR immunosequencing, statistical association of individual TCRs with disease status, and machine learning. The study aimed to test whether cataloging public T cell receptors could reveal signatures of past pathogen exposure. Of the 350 to 450 genotyped donors, approximately 81% were placed in the genetic ancestry cluster associated with self-reported Caucasian donors. Typing coverage differed by locus: A, B, C, DRB1 and DQB1 were typed in roughly 620-630 donors, DQA1 in 522, DPA1 in over 600, and DPB1 in approximately 450. Across some 400 genotyped donors of the cohort, an average of about 200,000 unique TCR beta nucleotide sequences per donor were sequenced, and around 20% of those sequences were non-productive. Donor age, sex, ethnicity and CMV serostatus were compiled together with the repertoire data. HLA typing covered class I and class II loci at four-digit resolution. An early release that covered about 600 HLA-typed donors contained 250 to 350 gigabases of sequencing data and roughly 84 million unique TCR sequences. Because of strong linkage in the cohort, roughly five DR-DQ haplotypes were treated as single units for association and clustering. Using immunosequencing, the study profiled T cell repertoires from 500 to 800 subjects and related those repertoires to cytomegalovirus serostatus. In addition to the first cohort of 500 to 850 subjects, a separate validation cohort of around 110 different subjects was used. To decide whether each TCR beta V gene segment behaved as functional or pseudogenic, an earlier analysis of some 600 of the donors relied on high-throughput TCR beta sequencing. A later genetic analysis used genome-wide SNP genotypes for about 55% of the 666 donors, treating that subset as a discovery cohort. Rather than using new phenotypic data, the later analysis identified candidate immune exposures from TCR beta sequences and from how often those sequences occurred across donors. All discovery cohort repertoires had been generated on a single sequencing platform.

The method was the immunoSEQ multiplex PCR assay. A mixture of 60 forward primers for TCR Vbeta segments and 13 reverse primers for TCR Jbeta segments was used in the multiplex PCR. The CDR3 region of rearranged TCR beta genes was amplified from genomic DNA with a multiplex PCR assay. Amplified TCR beta libraries were sequenced as 87-base-pair reads on the Illumina HiSeq System. The study's processing was this. In a later analysis, 70 million to 95 million unique TCR beta chains were counted across the 650 to 700 repertoires, and roughly 9.9 million of these chains were shared by at least two donors. Raw reads were error-corrected and collapsed into unique sequences with a nearest-neighbor algorithm that merged closely related sequences to remove PCR and sequencing errors. CDR3 sequences were aligned to IMGT reference sequences to assign V, D and J gene segments. For a sequence to be retained, at least a six-nucleotide match to both a V gene segment and a J gene segment was required. A rearrangement was called productive if the CDR3 had no stop codons and remained in frame with V and J, and every other rearrangement was called non-productive. CDR3 was defined by IMGT convention, running from the second conserved V-encoded cysteine to the conserved J-encoded phenylalanine. The earlier analysis of about 640 of the donors excluded any sequence lacking an unambiguous match to a single V gene segment. In an earlier analysis of approximately 610 of the donors, V segments were called functional above 56.7% productive rearrangements and were called segregating when the between-donor standard deviation exceeded 5%. A statistical classification framework was built for diagnosing cytomegalovirus status from the catalog of TCR beta chain sequences. In a later analysis, V and J genes were assigned by comparing TCR nucleotide sequences against IMGT/GENE-DB human TR gene sequences. Using the TCRdist pipeline, a later analysis assigned CDR3 sequences along with most-parsimonious VDJ recombination scenarios. A later analysis defined each TCR beta chain by its CDR3 amino acid sequence plus V-gene family, and excluded reads lacking a unique V-gene family. As a way to deal with suspected cross-contamination and a sequencing artifact, a later analysis dropped 450 to 600 nucleotide sequences that were highly shared and had low generation probability. For each public chain, a later analysis derived a clonal expansion index from normalized ranks of inferred template counts within each repertoire. In a later analysis, generation probabilities were computed with a VDJ recombination model fitted to out-of-frame rearrangements, and the resulting probabilities were checked against IGoR. Hypergeometric tests were used in a later analysis to score TCR-TCR, TCR-HLA and TCR-CMV co-occurrence, with a repertoire-size bias correction applied to the TCR pairs. False discovery rates were estimated in a later analysis by permuting HLA or CMV assignments 20 times. In a later analysis, co-occurring TCRs were grouped using DBSCAN, with TCRdist sequence similarity added in when clustering inside HLA-allele-positive subsets. For co-occurrence clustering, repertoires with fewer than 30,000 or more than 120,000 public chains were excluded, along with five repertoires with anomalous nucleotide sharing. Drawn from immuneACCESS, this table holds only the in-frame rearrangements with V and J called that TCRdb kept. Clones are partly lost; checked studies trace under half to an unresolved V gene and leave the rest unexplained. The V and J calls and the clone size are those of that table, but D and trimming were determined from the DNA. The sample table includes tens of thousands of clones. More than 2.5% of the sample is taken by the ten largest.

Summary of the overall study and its limitations: A cluster of highly shared sequence variants was judged likely to be a technical artifact of the sequencing pipeline. Because HLA typing was unavailable for some donors at each locus, only the typed subset was used in association tests. Correlated functional status among segregating V segments might reflect linkage disequilibrium, but an unknown experimental factor could not be ruled out. Most TCR sequences were observed very rarely across donors, whereas some public TCRs were present in many individuals. In this cohort, only TCR beta chains were sequenced, and detectable features were limited by the absence of alpha or paired-chain data. A later analysis found that HLA-associated TCR beta chains were more clonally expanded and had lower generation probabilities than equally common non-associated chains. Some IMGT-functional V segments, including TRBV6-2 and TRBV6-3, could not be distinguished by the 87-base-pair reads and were therefore excluded. In a later analysis, several top co-occurrence clusters were reported to appear linked to parvovirus B19, influenza, CMV and Epstein-Barr virus. According to a later genetic analysis, donors in an Asian-associated ancestry cluster had fewer N-insertions in productive TCRs than the approximately 630-donor mean. According to a later analysis, TCR association rates differed among HLA loci, with DRB1 alleles showing the most associated TCRs and HLA-C alleles showing the fewest. Cytomegalovirus status was reported to be diagnosed by the classifier with high specificity and sensitivity in both the original and validation cohorts. V-gene and J-gene trimming of TCR beta chains was associated with a missense DCLRE1C variant in a later genetic analysis, and the association was replicated in an independent cohort. In an earlier analysis of approximately 590 of the donors, most TCR beta V segments appeared in productive rearrangements about 87% or about 30% of the time, broadly matching IMGT annotations. A further reported finding was that TCR beta sequences accurately predicted the HLA-A and HLA-B alleles for most subjects in the first cohort. The authors suggested that the approach could potentially be extended to other disease states and immunological phenotypes. Specific HLA alleles were associated with roughly 17,000 TCR beta sequences at a false discovery rate of 0.05 in a later analysis. Assigning TCR associations to individual alleles was difficult when HLA alleles, especially DR and DQ, strongly co-occurred. In the study, 150 to 200 TCR beta chains were listed as associated with cytomegalovirus. The earlier analysis of nearly 600 of the donors excluded over 15 rarely observed V segments, including chromosome 9 orphons, because counts were too low. A few of the identified cytomegalovirus-associated TCR beta chains were confirmed in vitro to be specific for cytomegalovirus antigens. According to a later analysis, most CMV-associated TCR beta chains appeared to be HLA-restricted, and the HLA associations seemed to be driven largely by CMV exposure. Presence/absence analyses assumed roughly uniform sequencing depth across donors, an assumption that may not hold. Immune exposure information for the cohort was limited to CMV serostatus.

The cohort consisted of 600 to 700 healthy bone marrow donors. Cohort members were all nominally healthy when sampled, although unrecorded immune exposures were likely present. The donor was CMV seronegative and was included in the group of over 300 seronegative cohort members. Every donor gave a peripheral blood sample, and the peripheral blood mononuclear cells from that sample were used for TCR beta sequencing. Genomic DNA extraction from the blood cell samples was performed with the Qiagen DNeasy Blood Extraction Kit. To note about this clone: There is no known antigen for this receptor.

The germline V gene gives CDR1 as MRHNA and CDR2 as SNTAGT. The CDR3, cysteine through phenylalanine, is 12 amino acids long. CDR3 DNA is the only sequence kept; it has 36 bases, read in frame from the first base. Trimming costs V 5 bases and J 2 bases, and their ends lie 6 bases apart. Sequencing was carried out using PBMCs. The chain links TRBV6-4 with TRBJ1-2, with the D gene not clear enough to name. The sequence was obtained from a man aged 40-49 years in good health and CMV-seronegative. The CDR3 here reads CASSPGNYGYTF. The nucleotides read TGTGCCAGCAGTCCGGGAAACTATGGCTACACCTTC.